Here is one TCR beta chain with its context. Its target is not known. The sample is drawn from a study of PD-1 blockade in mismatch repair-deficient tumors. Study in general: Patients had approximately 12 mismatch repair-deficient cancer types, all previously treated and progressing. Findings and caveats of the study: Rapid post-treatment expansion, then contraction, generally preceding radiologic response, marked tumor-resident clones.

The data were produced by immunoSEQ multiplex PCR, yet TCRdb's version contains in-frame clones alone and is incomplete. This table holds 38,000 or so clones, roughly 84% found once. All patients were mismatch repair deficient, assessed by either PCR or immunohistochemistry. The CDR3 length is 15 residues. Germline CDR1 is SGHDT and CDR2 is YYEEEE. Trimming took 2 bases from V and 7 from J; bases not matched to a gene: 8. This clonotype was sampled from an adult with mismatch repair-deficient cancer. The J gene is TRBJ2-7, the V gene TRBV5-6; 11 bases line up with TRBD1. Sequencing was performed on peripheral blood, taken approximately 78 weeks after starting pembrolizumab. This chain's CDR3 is CASSLQGQGVSEQYF. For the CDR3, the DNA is TGTGCCAGCAGCTTACAGGGACAGGGGGTGAGTGAGCAGTACTTC.